A selection of T cell receptor beta chains follows, all from one sample in a study of T cell repertoires in cytomegalovirus infection. A single record per CDR3 protein comes from TCRdb applying MiXCR to the reads. The repertoire consists of about 180,000 distinct CDR3 sequences, with 13% to 15% occurring once and the leading ten covering 25% to 30%. The sample consisted of PBMCs. The receptors here all came from a human donor in good health (CMV status not recorded). Some clones in this sample may be carry-over from other donors' samples. Both conserved end residues are part of each CDR3. The order of the fields is clone size, V gene, D gene, J gene, CDR3 DNA, CDR3 protein. The D gene is left open where the match is weak. Clone size is stated in some rows and not others, as once, few, many or a class when expanded.

>many|TRBV6-5|.|TRBJ2-2
TGTGCCAGCAGTTACTCGGGGCAGTCGAACACCGGGGAGCTGTTTTTT
CASSYSGQSNTGELFF
>.|TRBV15|.|TRBJ2-3
TGTGCCACCAGCAGAGATCAGCACAGGGTTTTTCCAGATACGCAGTATTTT
CATSRDQHRVFPDTQYF
>few|TRBV27|TRBD1|TRBJ1-6
TGTGCCAGCAGTCCACGCTCGTCCCGGGACAGAAATTCACCCCTCCACTTT
CASSPRSSRDRNSPLHF
>few|TRBV7-3|.|TRBJ1-1
TGTGCCAGCAGCTTAAGCGCCACGGTTGGTGGCACTGAAGCTTTCTTT
CASSLSATVGGTEAFF
>few|TRBV12-3/TRBV12-4|.|TRBJ2-4
TGTGCCAGCAGAGGGGGAACATTCCCATCGAACATTCAGTACTTC
CASRGGTFPSNIQYF
>many|TRBV7-9|.|TRBJ1-1
TGTGCCAGCAGCTTAGTACCTCCAGGGACTGAAGCTTTCTTT
CASSLVPPGTEAFF
>few|TRBV5-1|.|TRBJ1-1
TGCGCCAGCAGCTTGTTTCAGATGAACACTGAAGCTTTCTTT
CASSLFQMNTEAFF
>many|TRBV6-2/TRBV6-3|.|TRBJ1-5
TGTGCCAGCAGTTACTCCGACCGTCAGCCCCAGCATTTT
CASSYSDRQPQHF
>.|TRBV10-3|.|TRBJ1-2
TGTGCCATCAGTGAACCCCCCGCACGTGGTGGCTACACCTTC
CAISEPPARGGYTF
>.|TRBV3-1|.|TRBJ1-3
TGTGCCAGCAGCCAAGGGCGGATTACTGGAAACACCATATATTTT
CASSQGRITGNTIYF
>few|TRBV14|.|TRBJ2-1
TGTGCCAGCAGCCCCCGCGGTTCTGCCTACAATGAGCAGTTCTTC
CASSPRGSAYNEQFF
>many|TRBV7-2|.|TRBJ2-1
TGTGCCAGCAGCTTATCAAGGGCCAATGAGCAGTTCTTC
CASSLSRANEQFF
>.|TRBV28|.|TRBJ1-5
TGTGCCAGCAGTTTAGGGGGCAAAGGACCGTCCCAGCATTTT
CASSLGGKGPSQHF
>many|TRBV7-2|.|TRBJ1-2
TGTGCCAGCAGCCCCCGAGGGGCTGGTGGCTACACCTTC
CASSPRGAGGYTF
>many|TRBV6-2/TRBV6-3|.|TRBJ2-7
TGTGCCAGCAGTCACTCGGCAGGGGAAGGCTACGAGCAGTACTTC
CASSHSAGEGYEQYF
>many|TRBV4-1|TRBD2|TRBJ2-1
TGCGCCAGCAGCCAAACTAGCGGGTACAATGAGCAGTTCTTC
CASSQTSGYNEQFF
>many|TRBV6-2/TRBV6-3|.|TRBJ2-1
TGTGCCAGCATCCGGGGGAGCTCCTACAATGAGCAGTTCTTC
CASIRGSSYNEQFF
>few|TRBV5-6|TRBD1|TRBJ2-1
TGTGCCAGCAATCTACAGGGGGTGGACAATGAGCAGTTCTTC
CASNLQGVDNEQFF
>many|TRBV7-2|.|TRBJ1-4
TGTGCCAGCAGCTTAGGAAGGTTCAAGGAAAAACTGTTTTTT
CASSLGRFKEKLFF
>few|TRBV28|.|TRBJ2-7
TGTGCCAGCAGTTTATCCCCAGAAAACTACGAGCAGTACTTC
CASSLSPENYEQYF
>many|TRBV7-2|.|TRBJ1-2
TGTGCCAGCAGCTTCGGGGGAGTTCGCTATGGCTACACCTTC
CASSFGGVRYGYTF
>few|TRBV7-9|.|TRBJ1-1
TGTGCCAGCACTTCACAGGGACCGAACACTGAAGCTTTCTTT
CASTSQGPNTEAFF
>many|TRBV12-3/TRBV12-4|TRBD1|TRBJ1-1
TGTGCCAGCAGCCAACCGGACAGGGTCGGAACTGAAGCTTTCTTT
CASSQPDRVGTEAFF
>many|TRBV7-2|TRBD2|TRBJ2-1
TGTGCCAGCGGGCTAGCGGGAGGTTTTAGTGAGCAGTTCTTC
CASGLAGGFSEQFF
>many|TRBV7-2|.|TRBJ2-2
TGTGCCAGCAGCCAGAGGTTGGGTTACACCGGGGAGCTGTTTTTT
CASSQRLGYTGELFF
>few|TRBV6-6|.|TRBJ1-1
TGTGCCAGCAGTTTACAGGAACGCACTGAAGCTTTCTTT
CASSLQERTEAFF
>.|TRBV6-4|.|TRBJ2-3
TGTGCCAGCAGTGATCGGGGGGCAAGCACAGATACGCAGTATTTT
CASSDRGASTDTQYF
>few|TRBV2|TRBD2|TRBJ2-1
TGTGCCAGCAGTGAAGCGCAGGCGGGAGTGAATGAGCAGTTCTTC
CASSEAQAGVNEQFF
>.|TRBV2|TRBD1|TRBJ1-2
TGTGCCAGCGTTCTACCGGGACAGGGACCGATACGGTACACCTTC
CASVLPGQGPIRYTF
>.|TRBV12-3/TRBV12-4|.|TRBJ1-5
TGTGCCAGCAGTCCTCAATTTGGGGACAGCAATCAGCCCCAGCATTTT
CASSPQFGDSNQPQHF
>few|TRBV14|.|TRBJ2-7
TGTGCCAGCAGCCACCAGAGCTCCTACGAGCAGTACTTC
CASSHQSSYEQYF
>many|TRBV7-2|.|TRBJ1-4
TGTGCCAGCAGCACGACGTTAAGTCATGAAAAACTGTTTTTT
CASSTTLSHEKLFF
>.|TRBV18|.|TRBJ2-3
TGTGCCAGCTCCCCCTGGGGAGCGGAAGCAGATACGCAGTATTTT
CASSPWGAEADTQYF
>.|TRBV7-2|.|TRBJ2-3
TGTGCCAGCAGCTTAGCGGACACAGATACGCAGTATTTT
CASSLADTDTQYF
>many|TRBV7-6|.|TRBJ1-5
TGTGCCAGCAGCCCAGGGGCAGGGGAGGGGCAGCCCCAGCATTTT
CASSPGAGEGQPQHF
>many|TRBV7-6|.|TRBJ2-7
TGTGCCAGCAGCTTAGCGGGGGTATCCTACGAGCAGTACTTC
CASSLAGVSYEQYF
>.|TRBV3-1|.|TRBJ1-3
TGTGCCAGCAGCCAAGATTATGGGGGGCCTGGAAACACCATATATTTT
CASSQDYGGPGNTIYF
>.|TRBV14|TRBD2|TRBJ2-4
TGTGCCAGCAGCCAAATAGCGGGATTAGCCAAAAACATTCAGTACTTC
CASSQIAGLAKNIQYF
>many|TRBV7-2|TRBD1|TRBJ2-7
TGTGCCAGCAGCGATCCCCCAGGGGGCTCACACGAGCAGTACTTC
CASSDPPGGSHEQYF
>many|TRBV7-2|.|TRBJ1-1
TGTGCCAGCAGCTACCGAGGACAGCCAAACACTGAAGCTTTCTTT
CASSYRGQPNTEAFF
>few|TRBV7-9|TRBD2|TRBJ2-7
TGTGCCAGCAGCTTATCGGGGGGGAAGTACTTC
CASSLSGGKYF
>many|TRBV6-1|.|TRBJ1-5
TGTGCCAGCAGTGATCTGGCAGCAAATCAGCCCCAGCATTTT
CASSDLAANQPQHF
>.|TRBV14|.|TRBJ2-7
TGTGCCAGCAGCCAAAACAGGGTGGGCGAGCAGTACTTC
CASSQNRVGEQYF
>few|TRBV11-2|TRBD1|TRBJ1-3
TGTGCCAGCAGCCGCCTGATCGACAGGGATGGAAACACCATATATTTT
CASSRLIDRDGNTIYF
>.|TRBV12-3/TRBV12-4|.|TRBJ2-4
TGTGCCAGCGGTTTTACAGGGAAGGTCATTCAGTACTTC
CASGFTGKVIQYF
>many|TRBV7-3|TRBD2|TRBJ2-1
TGTGCCAGCAGCTCGGGACTAGTTAGCAATGAGCAGTTCTTC
CASSSGLVSNEQFF
>few|TRBV11-2|.|TRBJ1-6
TGTGCCAGCAGCTTACAGGATCGGTCACCCCTCCACTTT
CASSLQDRSPLHF
>few|TRBV19|.|TRBJ2-5
TGTGCCAGTGGGAGGACAGAGACCAAAGAGACCCAGTACTTC
CASGRTETKETQYF
>.|TRBV27|.|TRBJ2-1
TGTGCCAGCAGTCCACTGGGTGTCAAAAATGAGCAGTTCTTC
CASSPLGVKNEQFF
>few|TRBV29-1|TRBD2|TRBJ2-1
TGCAGCGTTGAAGATCGAGTAGGCGGGGGGCACTCCCTCTCCTACAATGAGCAGTTCTTC
CSVEDRVGGGHSLSYNEQFF
>.|TRBV5-1|TRBD2|TRBJ2-3
TGCGCCAGCCGACTCACTAGCGGGGGGGCAGATACGCAGTATTTT
CASRLTSGGADTQYF
>many|TRBV20-1|.|TRBJ1-3
TGCAGTGCTAGTTTAACAGTTGGAAACACCATATATTTT
CSASLTVGNTIYF
>.|TRBV20-1|.|TRBJ2-7
TGCAGTGCTAGGATACGAAATAAGCTAGCGACCTCCTACGAGCAGTACTTC
CSARIRNKLATSYEQYF
>.|TRBV12-3/TRBV12-4|.|TRBJ1-1
TGTGCCAGCAGTCCCTCAGGACGTGAAGCTTTCTTT
CASSPSGREAFF
>few|TRBV9|TRBD1|TRBJ2-1
TGTGCCAGCAGCCCCCGGGACAGGGAACAGTTCTTC
CASSPRDREQFF